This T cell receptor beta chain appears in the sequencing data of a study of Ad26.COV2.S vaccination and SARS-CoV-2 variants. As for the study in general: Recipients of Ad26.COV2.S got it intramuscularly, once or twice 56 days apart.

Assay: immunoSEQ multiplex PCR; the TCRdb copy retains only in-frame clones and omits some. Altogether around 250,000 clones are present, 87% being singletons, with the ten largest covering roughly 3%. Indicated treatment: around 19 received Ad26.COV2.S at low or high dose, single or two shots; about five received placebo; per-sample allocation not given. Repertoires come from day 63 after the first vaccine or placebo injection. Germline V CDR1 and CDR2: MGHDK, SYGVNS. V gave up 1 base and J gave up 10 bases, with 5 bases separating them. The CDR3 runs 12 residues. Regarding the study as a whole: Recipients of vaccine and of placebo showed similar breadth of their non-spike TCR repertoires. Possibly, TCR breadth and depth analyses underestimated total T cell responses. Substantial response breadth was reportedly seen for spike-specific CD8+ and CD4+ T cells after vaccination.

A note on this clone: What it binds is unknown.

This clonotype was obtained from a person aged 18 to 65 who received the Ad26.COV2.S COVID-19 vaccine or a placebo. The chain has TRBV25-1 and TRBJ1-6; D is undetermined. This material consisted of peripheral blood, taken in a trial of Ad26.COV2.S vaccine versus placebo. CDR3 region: CASSEFSSPLHF. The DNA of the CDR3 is TGTGCCAGCAGTGAATTTAGCTCACCCCTCCACTTT. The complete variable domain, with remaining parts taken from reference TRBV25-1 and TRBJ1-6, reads EADIYQTPRYLVIGTGKKITLECSQTMGHDKMYWYQQDPGMELHLIHYSYGVNSTEKGDLSSESTVSRIRTEHFPLTLESARPSHTSQYLCASSEFSSPLHFGNGTRLTVT.